This TCR beta chain came from a study of T-cell reconstitution after alpha-beta-depleted transplantation in children. The TCRbeta library incorporated unique molecular identifiers. From the PCR reads, TCRdb called clonotypes with MiXCR, one entry per CDR3 protein. The table has a few hundred thousand distinct CDR3 sequences, about 14% seen once; the top ten hold approximately 4.3%. The CDR3 sequence is 14 residues long. The V gene lost 6 bases and the J gene lost 3 bases, with 11 bases spanning the gap. Germline-derived CDR1 and CDR2 are MNHEY and SVGEGT. The sample consisted of PBMCs, taken from the stem cell graft. This sequence joins TRBV6-2 or TRBV6-3 and TRBJ2-2; D ambiguous. The TCR originated in a human donor who donated a stem cell graft to a child with Fanconi anemia. The chain's CDR3 is CASSLVVDTGELFF. Written as DNA, the CDR3 is TGTGCCAGCAGCCTGGTAGTTGACACCGGGGAGCTGTTTTTT.